Each of the 16 T cell receptor beta chains below was sequenced from the same sample in a study of CD8 T cells in Susac syndrome. Roughly 0.45 to 1 ug RNA was reverse transcribed with random hexamers. TCRdb analysed the immunoSEQ multiplex PCR reads with MiXCR anew, one entry per CDR3 protein. The table has hundreds of thousands of distinct CDR3 sequences, over 90% seen once; the top ten hold about 0.15%. Sequencing input: CD4+ T cells from PBMCs. Receptors originate from a human donor with Susac syndrome.

The rearrangement links TRBV20-1 to TRBJ2-2; D gene ambiguous. The CDR3 totals 14 residues. Germline loops: CDR1 DFQATT, CDR2 SNEGSKA (reference sequence). V lost 2 bases and J lost 4, with 11 bases in between. The CDR3 region has the DNA TGCAGTGCTAGAACCGGCTTGACCACCGGGGAGCTGTTTTTT. It codes for CSARTGLTTGELFF.

The rearrangement uses TRBV20-1 and TRBJ1-3; D uncertain. The V gene lost 3 bases and the J gene lost 0 bases, with 6 bases spanning the gap. This CDR3 spans 13 amino acids. Germline V gene lookup returns CDR1 DFQATT and CDR2 SNEGSKA (reference sequence). CDR3 protein: CSASPSSGNTIYF. The CDR3, as DNA: TGCAGTGCTAGTCCGAGCTCTGGAAACACCATATATTTT.

The chain carries TRBV20-1 and TRBJ2-3; 7 nucleotides line up with TRBD2. The germline CDR1 and CDR2 sequences are DFQATT and SNEGSKA (reference sequence). The CDR3 sequence is 15 residues long. V lost 0 bases to trimming and J lost 6 bases; unmatched junction nucleotides: 9. DNA of the CDR3: TGCAGTGCTAGAGATAGGGCTAGCGGATCGGATACGCAGTATTTT. Translated: CSARDRASGSDTQYF.

The V gene is TRBV6-5, the J gene TRBJ2-3; no firm D call. Germline CDR1 and CDR2: MNHEY and SVGAGI. V was clipped by 2 bases and J by 4 bases, with 7 bases between them. The CDR3 has 13 amino acids. In nucleotides, the CDR3 is TGTGCCAGCAGTTACCGAGGAGCAGATACGCAGTATTTT. Translating it yields CASSYRGADTQYF.

This clonotype has a single count. V usage is TRBV12-3 or TRBV12-4 and J usage is TRBJ2-2; either TRBD1 or TRBD2 may fit D (5 bases each). This CDR3 is 14 amino acids long. Trimming shortened V by 6 bases and J by 1 base, and 9 bases separated the two germline ends. The CDR3 reads CASRGDGNTGELFF. CDR3 DNA sequence: TGTGCCAGCAGGGGGGACGGGAACACCGGGGAGCTGTTTTTT.

The chain links TRBV7-9 to TRBJ2-7; 9 bases line up with TRBD1. The V segment lost 5 bases and the J segment 0 bases; nucleotides outside the gene matches: 8. Germline V CDR1 and CDR2: SEHNR, FQNEAQ (reference sequence). The CDR3 consists of 16 residues. CDR3 nucleotide sequence: TGTGCCAGCAGCGCCGGACTACAGGGGGCCTCCTACGAGCAGTACTTC. It translates to CASSAGLQGASYEQYF.

V usage is TRBV5-1 and J usage is TRBJ1-2; tentatively, D is TRBD1 (5 bases). Germline CDR1 SGHRS, CDR2 YFSETQ. Trimming removed 4 bases from V and 1 base from J, with 8 bases in between. This CDR3 is 13 amino acids long. CDR3 sequence reads: CASSETVNYGYTF. CDR3 in DNA: TGCGCCAGCAGCGAGACAGTTAACTATGGCTACACCTTC.

The V gene is TRBV4-1, the J gene TRBJ2-2; D might be TRBD1 or TRBD2, each matching 5 bases. Trimming removed 5 bases at V and 0 bases at J, with 16 bases between. The CDR3 has 17 residues. The germline V gene encodes CDR1 MGHRA and CDR2 YSYEKL. The CDR3 reads CASSSLWGTANTGELFF. DNA of the CDR3: TGCGCCAGCAGCTCCCTCTGGGGGACGGCGAACACCGGGGAGCTGTTTTTT.

The chain employs TRBV20-1 and TRBJ2-7; tentative D call: TRBD1 (6 bases). Trimming removed 3 bases from V and 0 bases from J, with 18 bases in between. The germline V gene has CDR1 DFQATT and CDR2 SNEGSKA (reference sequence). This CDR3 comprises 16 residues. Here the CDR3 DNA reads TGCAGTGCTAGCCCCACGGACAGAGCTTTCTCCTACGAGCAGTACTTC. Its protein is CSASPTDRAFSYEQYF.

The genes are TRBV6-6 and TRBJ2-1, with D maybe TRBD1 (5 bases). The CDR3 consists of 16 residues. Trimming shortened V by 0 bases and J by 3 bases, and 12 bases separated the two germline ends. Germline V gene data show CDR1 as MNHNY and CDR2 as SVGAGI (reference sequence). The CDR3 reads CASSYSGADIYNEQFF. The CDR3 DNA is TGTGCCAGCAGTTACTCCGGCGCGGACATCTACAATGAGCAGTTCTTC.

J is TRBJ1-1 and V is TRBV6-1; D possibly corresponds to TRBD1 (5 bases). Germline V CDR1 and CDR2: MNHNS, SASEGT. CDR3 length: 13 residues. The germline V and J ends were trimmed by 6 bases and 5 bases, with 13 bases remaining between them. Here the CDR3 DNA reads TGTGCCAGCAGGGGGCTGACTGGGACTGAAGCTTTCTTT. Protein: CASRGLTGTEAFF.

The chain has TRBV7-2 and TRBJ2-3, with D possibly being TRBD2 (5 bases). The CDR3 is 15 residues long. Germline assignment: CDR1 SGHTA and CDR2 FQGNSA. Trimming removed 10 bases at V and 1 base at J, with 18 bases between. CDR3 nucleotides: TGTGCCACCCGTTCGAGTACCGGGGGCACAGATACGCAGTATTTT. It translates to CATRSSTGGTDTQYF.

A few counts support this clonotype. This sequence joins TRBV18 and TRBJ1-1, with a tentative D call TRBD1 (5 bases). The germline CDR1 and CDR2 sequences are KGHSH and LQKENI. The CDR3 consists of 14 residues. V shed 3 bases and J shed 4 bases, with 12 bases lying between them. CDR3: CASSPGREATEAFF. As DNA, the CDR3 is TGTGCCAGCTCACCGGGCAGGGAAGCCACTGAAGCTTTCTTT.

J is TRBJ2-5 and V is TRBV9; D unclear. Germline CDR1 SGDLS, CDR2 YYNGEE. V dropped 0 bases and J dropped 5 bases, with 8 bases sitting between them. The CDR3 length is 13 residues. In nucleotides, the CDR3 is TGTGCCAGCAGCGTAGCTTTCGGGGAGACCCAGTACTTC. This encodes CASSVAFGETQYF. Combining the CDR3 with reference TRBV9 and TRBJ2-5 gives the whole variable domain DSGVTQTPKHLITATGQRVTLRCSPRSGDLSVYWYQQSLDQGLQFLIQYYNGEERAKGNILERFSAQQFPDLHSELNLSSLELGDSALYFCASSVAFGETQYFGPGTRLLVL.

The chain is built from TRBV19 and TRBJ2-6, with D tentatively TRBD1 (5 bases). Between the trimmed V and J ends, which lost 6 bases and 5 bases, there was a span of 11 bases. The CDR3 is made up of 14 amino acids. Looked up from germline, CDR1 is LNHDA and CDR2 is SQIVND (reference sequence). The CDR3 region is CASRDSERANVLTF. The CDR3 DNA is TGTGCCAGTAGAGACAGCGAAAGGGCCAACGTCCTGACTTTC.

This sequence joins TRBV30 and TRBJ1-5; TRBD1 is a possible D gene (6 bases). V shed 0 bases and J shed 5 bases, with 20 bases lying between them. This CDR3 is built from 17 residues. Germline loops: CDR1 GTSNPN, CDR2 SVGIG (reference sequence). CDR3 amino acids: CAWSVRRGVPKDQPQHF. CDR3 sequence (DNA): TGTGCCTGGAGTGTAAGGAGGGGGGTCCCAAAGGATCAGCCCCAGCATTTT.